This T cell receptor (beta chain) is drawn from a study of blood T cells in healthy people across ages (dated by TCRdb to the mid-2010s). With respect to the entire study: Template switching captured roughly one uniquely barcoded TCR beta cDNA molecule per two T cells in model experiments. For two donors (one aged 18 to 30 and one aged 80 or older), the study analyzed two additional independent replicas of 1 million unique cDNA reads from the same blood draw. Using deep sequencing normalized with unique cDNA molecular identifiers, the study measured how TCR beta repertoire diversity changes with age. Four age groups were formed from the donors: young (average approximately 16 years), middle-aged (approximately 39), aged (about 62) and long-lived (about 75). To avoid experimental bias, donors of different ages were randomly spread across the sequencing lanes.

The approximately 39 donors, aged about 6 to 95 years, were systemically healthy Caucasian individuals from Russia. About 9.6 milliliters of peripheral blood were collected from each donor into EDTA-treated Vacutainer tubes. Ficoll-Paque density-gradient centrifugation was used to isolate PBMCs, with at least 6.5 million per sample. Trizol reagent was used to extract total RNA from the PBMCs, yielding at least 6 micrograms per sample. For every donor, flow cytometry on a PBMC aliquot measured the percentage of naive CD45RAhigh/CD27high T cells. As for this clonotype: It lacks a known antigen. Base quality data are lacking; no much larger clone is found one base away.

The CDR3 has 16 amino acids, counting the end cysteine and phenylalanine. CDR3 DNA is the only sequence kept; it has 48 bases, read in frame from the first base. Trimming leaves V shorter by 2 bases and J shorter by 3 bases, with the junction holding 9 bases beyond the gene matches. The germline V gene (reference sequence) supplies CDR1 LGHDT and CDR2 YNNKEL. Findings and caveats that apply to the study as a whole: Because donor CMV infection status was unknown, age-related changes in expanded clonotypes were potentially confounded. The percentage of naive T cells measured by flow cytometry correlated strongly with observed TCR beta diversity. Estimates of total diversity from one million sequenced T cells were regarded as lower bounds and underestimates. Compared with the aged group, the long-lived group had more naive CD4+ T cells, fewer expanded clones and increased TCR diversity, suggesting age selection. Bulk unsorted PBMC profiling prevented conclusive comparison of naive and antigen-experienced compartments. Observed TCR beta diversity per million T cells fell roughly linearly with age, and a significant reduction was already apparent by age roughly 41.

Receptor amplification or capture employed 5' RACE. The listed sequencing device is Illumina HiSeq 2500. The second PCR ran for about 6 to 12 cycles and used a J-beta primer mix along with a sample-barcoded 5' primer. A unique molecular identifier was introduced onto each TCR beta cDNA molecule by a template-switch 5' adaptor carrying 12 random nucleotides. At least 2.5 million CDR3-containing paired-end reads were obtained from each sample. The Mint cDNA synthesis kit, primed by a TRBC-specific oligonucleotide, was used to synthesize first-strand cDNA from all RNA. Following uracil-DNA glycosylase treatment, all cDNA underwent a first 18-cycle PCR with the universal primers M1SS and BC2_uni_R. In the authors' own workflow: For normalization, 1 million high-quality reads, each with a distinct molecular identifier, were randomly selected from each sample. Instead of being binned into consensus sequences, reads with shared molecular identifiers were discarded. MiTCR, set to a Q25 quality threshold and the strictest error-elimination algorithm, was used for CDR3 identification, clonotype clustering and error correction. Lower-bound total TCR beta diversity was estimated with a nonparametric unseen species model using Euler transformation. TCRdb took the public reads, trimmed them with fastp at Q25, ran MiXCR for clone calling and kept in-frame beta chains. Merged by CDR3 protein, the rows form single entries marked with the most common genes and DNA. In this record, the V and J calls reflect TCRdb's handling and not the investigators' own analysis. The sample profile shows over a million distinct CDR3 sequences; more than 40% of them were found once. The top ten clones comprise under 20% of the sample.

The sample was blood. The chain is encoded by TRBV3-1 joined to TRBJ2-7; the junction holds 8 bases that match TRBD2. The clonotype comes from a woman aged 55-70 years in good health. The CDR3 protein: CASSQRLAGSFYEQYF. The bases are TGTGCCAGCAGCCAACGGCTAGCGGGTAGTTTCTACGAGCAGTACTTC.